In this sample, the clone carrying this T cell receptor (beta chain) turned up a few times. The data belong to a study of T cells in Graves' hyperthyroidism and ophthalmopathy. Study context: Blood was drawn when the patient was first diagnosed and still untreated.

Amplification of TCR beta CDR3 regions was performed using RNA transcripts as template. When the TCR CDR3 underwent first-round RT-PCR, the HTBI primer set was used. TCRdb fed the multiplex PCR reads into MiXCR, producing one record per CDR3 protein. Altogether 600,000 to 750,000 distinct CDR3 sequences are present, around a sixth being singletons, with the ten largest covering around 15%. The germline CDR1 and CDR2 sequences are SGHVS and FQNEAQ. Trimming took 4 bases from V and 2 from J, leaving 6 bases between them. The CDR3 has 14 residues. The sample taken for sequencing was blood. The source of this sequence is a man aged 50 or older with Graves' hyperthyroidism. The genes are TRBV7-8 and TRBJ1-6; D is undetermined. DNA of the CDR3: TGTGCCAGCAGCTCGGAGGCCTATAATTCACCCCTCCACTTT. Protein: CASSSEAYNSPLHF.